These 28 T cell receptor beta chains originate from one sample sequenced in a study of T cells in Graves' hyperthyroidism and ophthalmopathy. The CDR3 regions of TCR beta were amplified from RNA transcripts. The primer set for the first-round RT-PCR of the TCR CDR3 was HTBI. From the multiplex PCR reads, TCRdb called clonotypes with MiXCR, one entry per CDR3 protein. Of about 640,000 distinct CDR3 sequences in the sample, approximately 42% were seen once. The source material was peripheral blood or thyroid tissue (not recorded which). The source of these receptors is an adult man with Graves' disease, either hyperthyroidism or ophthalmopathy (not recorded which).

The chain carries TRBV5-1 and TRBJ1-2, with 7 positions matching TRBD1. Losses at the gene ends were 9 bases for V and 8 bases for J; bases not matched to a gene: 10. Per germline, CDR1 SGHRS and CDR2 YFSETQ. There are 12 residues in the CDR3. DNA for the CDR3: TGCGCCACGGGGGACCTAGGGGGCGGCTACACCTTC. The encoded protein is CATGDLGGGYTF.

This clonotype showed up just a few times. The rearrangement joins TRBV20-1 to TRBJ1-6; a weak D match, TRBD1 (6 bases). The germline V gene has CDR1 DFQATT and CDR2 SNEGSKA (reference sequence). V lost 4 bases, J lost 7 bases, and 8 bases lay in between. The CDR3 sequence is 12 residues long. CDR3 loop: CSAKGGNSPLHF. CDR3 coding DNA: TGCAGTGCTAAGGGGGGGAATTCACCCCTCCACTTT.

For this clonotype: A junction boundary mismatches the germline segment, possibly from a read error. The rearrangement uses TRBV7-7 and TRBJ2-5; 8 nucleotides align to TRBD1. The CDR3 extends over 15 amino acids. Germline CDR1 and CDR2: SSHAT and FNYEAQ (reference sequence). The CDR3 loop reads CASSPTGDTEETQYF. CDR3 bases: TGTGCTAGCAGCCCGACAGGGGACACTGAAGAGACCCAGTACTTC.

V usage is TRBV29-1 and J usage is TRBJ1-1; the D gene is possibly TRBD1 (5 bases). CDR3 length: 15 amino acids. The V gene's germline CDR1 is SQVTM and CDR2 ANQGSEA. V lost 3 bases, J lost 2 bases, and 16 bases lay in between. CDR3 amino acids: CSVEAFGAENTEAFF. Written as DNA, the CDR3 is TGCAGCGTTGAGGCGTTCGGGGCAGAAAACACTGAAGCTTTCTTT.

The genes are TRBV14 and TRBJ1-1; D unclear. The CDR3 loop spans 15 amino acids. Germline CDR1 and CDR2: SGHDN and FVKESK. The V end lost 4 bases, the J end lost 2 bases, and 14 bases lay between the germline ends. Here the CDR3 reads CASSPPPWGNTEAFF. CDR3 DNA: TGTGCCAGCAGCCCCCCGCCGTGGGGTAACACTGAAGCTTTCTTT.

This clonotype was seen more than once but under ten times. The V and J genes are TRBV5-1 and TRBJ1-1, with unresolved D. Trimming removed 1 base at V and 9 bases at J, with 10 bases between. The CDR3 spans 12 residues. The germline V gene encodes CDR1 SGHRS and CDR2 YFSETQ. In DNA, the CDR3 is TGCGCCAGCAGCTTGAATCGGTTGAAAGCTTTCTTT. Translating gives CASSLNRLKAFF.

Remarks on this clonotype: Relative to the germline gene, one junction end is altered; a read error may explain this. The rearrangement links TRBV24-1 to TRBJ1-6; the match to TRBD1 covers 10 bases. Germline V CDR1 and CDR2: KGHDR, SFDVKD. This CDR3 comprises 17 residues. The CDR3 is CAISWGQGSSYNSPLHF. As DNA, the CDR3 is TGTGCCATCAGTTGGGGACAGGGGAGCTCCTATAATTCACCCCTCCACTTT.

The V gene is TRBV25-1, the J gene TRBJ2-7; TRBD2 might be the D (7 bases). CDR3 length: 15 residues. The germline V and J ends were trimmed by 6 bases and 2 bases, with 17 bases remaining between them. Looked up from germline, CDR1 is MGHDK and CDR2 is SYGVNS. This CDR3 is CASSPTTGGAYEQYF. CDR3 in DNA: TGTGCCAGCAGCCCAACTACGGGGGGCGCCTACGAGCAGTACTTC.

This clonotype was seen many times. The chain is built from TRBV10-3 and TRBJ2-5; TRBD2 matches 15 bases. Losses at the gene ends were 5 bases for V and 2 bases for J; bases not matched to a gene: 3. Germline CDR1 and CDR2: ENHRY and SYGVKD. There are 16 residues in the CDR3. The CDR3 DNA reads as TGTGCCATCAGTACCGGGACTAGCGGGGGGCAAGAGACCCAGTACTTC. Protein sequence: CAISTGTSGGQETQYF.

About this clonotype itself: A read error is possible here, since a much larger clone lies one base away. This chain links TRBV25-1 with TRBJ1-5; no definite D call. This CDR3 contains 13 residues. Trimming pared 1 base from V and 9 bases from J, leaving 10 bases between. The V gene's germline CDR1 is MGHDK and CDR2 SYGVNS. In nucleotides, the CDR3 is TGTGCCAGCAGTGAATCAGTTGGTCGGCCCCAGCATTTT. Translated: CASSESVGRPQHF.

J is TRBJ1-5 and V is TRBV12-3 or TRBV12-4; D ambiguous. This CDR3 is built from 14 residues. Between the trimmed V and J ends, which lost 11 bases and 2 bases, there was a span of 16 bases. The CDR3 region has the DNA TGTGCCGGCACCACATCTTACGGCAATCAGCCCCAGCATTTT. Encoded protein: CAGTTSYGNQPQHF.

Regarding this clonotype: At one end, the junction sequence differs from germline, possibly due to a read error. The V gene is TRBV5-5, the J gene TRBJ1-2, with D possibly being TRBD1 (5 bases). The germline V gene encodes CDR1 SGHKS and CDR2 YYEKEE (reference sequence). CDR3 length: 14 amino acids. The CDR3 region is CASSLRDGDYSYTF. DNA of the CDR3: TGTGCCAGCAGCCTTCGGGACGGAGACTATAGCTACACCTTC.

There are many counts of this clonotype. The V call is TRBV15, the J call TRBJ2-7; 7 nucleotides match TRBD2. This CDR3 comprises 14 residues. V lost 2 bases and J lost 2; bases outside the gene matches: 3. CDR1 is LNHNV, CDR2 YYDKDF, per germline (reference sequence). CDR3 DNA sequence: TGTGCCACCAGCAGAAGCGGGGATGCCTACGAGCAGTACTTC. It translates to CATSRSGDAYEQYF.

This rearrangement joins TRBV7-2 to TRBJ1-2; no firm D call. The CDR3 length is 13 residues. The germline gives CDR1 SGHTA, CDR2 FQGNSA. V lost 5 bases, J lost 4 bases, and 11 bases lay in between. CDR3 amino acids: CASSPGLGYGYTF. The CDR3 DNA reads as TGTGCCAGCAGCCCCGGTCTGGGCTATGGCTACACCTTC.

This chain joins TRBV7-2 and TRBJ1-5, with D perhaps TRBD1 (6 bases). V dropped 3 bases and J dropped 8 bases, with 20 bases sitting between them. The germline gives CDR1 SGHTA, CDR2 FQGNSA. The CDR3 loop spans 16 amino acids. The CDR3 DNA follows: TGTGCCAGCAGCTTTAAGACTAGCGGGGGCAGGGAGCCCCAGCATTTT. Its protein product is CASSFKTSGGREPQHF.

The chain employs TRBV7-9 and TRBJ1-2; D gene unclear. This CDR3 region has 13 residues. Germline V gene lookup returns CDR1 SEHNR and CDR2 FQNEAQ (reference sequence). V lost 3 bases and J lost 6, with 11 bases in between. In DNA form, the CDR3 reads TGTGCCAGCAGCTTGATATGGGCCGATGGCTACACCTTC. This codes for CASSLIWADGYTF.

In regard to this clonotype: Likely a read error: the CDR3 ends without its conserved phenylalanine or tryptophan. The limits of the CDR3 on the DNA are not certain, so only TCRdb's listed CDR3 is given. The chain's CDR3 is CAWSPTGGQS. The chain joins TRBV30 to TRBJ1-6; TRBD1 is the table's D call, not checked against the DNA. The CDR3 length is 10 residues, termini included. CDR1 is GTSNPN, CDR2 SVGIG, per germline (reference sequence).

The CDR3 DNA follows: TGTGCCAGCAGCTTATTCTTGGGACAGAAAGTTTATGGCTACACCTTC. Translating it yields CASSLFLGQKVYGYTF. The chain links TRBV7-2 to TRBJ1-2; 7 nucleotides align to TRBD1. The trim removed 2 bases at V and 5 bases at J, leaving 11 bases unmatched. This CDR3 has 16 residues. Germline-derived CDR1 and CDR2 are SGHTA and FQGNSA.

J is TRBJ2-5 and V is TRBV29-1; TRBD1 agrees at 7 bases. The CDR3 totals 13 residues. Germline V gene data show CDR1 as SQVTM and CDR2 as ANQGSEA. Losses at the gene ends were 8 bases for V and 5 bases for J; bases not matched to a gene: 11. The CDR3 here is CSPPTGLGETQYF. The CDR3 DNA follows: TGCAGCCCACCGACAGGGTTGGGGGAGACCCAGTACTTC.

This clonotype turned up a few times. This chain links TRBV7-2 with TRBJ2-7; tentatively, D is TRBD1 (5 bases). The CDR3 is 13 residues long. Germline CDR1 reads SGHTA; CDR2 reads FQGNSA. V was pared by 3 bases and J by 2 bases, with 8 bases between. This chain's CDR3 is CASSFLGAYEQYF. CDR3 bases: TGTGCCAGCAGCTTCTTAGGGGCCTACGAGCAGTACTTC.

V usage is TRBV19 and J usage is TRBJ2-5, with D perhaps TRBD2 (6 bases). Per the germline V gene, CDR1 is LNHDA and CDR2 is SQIVND (reference sequence). The CDR3 is 15 amino acids. Trimming shortened V by 4 bases and J by 0 bases, and 12 bases separated the two germline ends. The CDR3: CASSTPRGYQETQYF. Written as DNA, the CDR3 is TGTGCCAGTAGTACCCCTCGGGGGTACCAAGAGACCCAGTACTTC.

This chain joins TRBV24-1 and TRBJ1-5, with D unresolved. V was pared by 7 bases and J by 7 bases, with 22 bases between. Germline-derived CDR1 and CDR2 are KGHDR and SFDVKD. The CDR3 extends over 16 amino acids. The CDR3 region has the DNA TGTGCCACCAGAGGCGAAGGGAACACCGGGGAGCAGCCCCAGCATTTT. Protein: CATRGEGNTGEQPQHF.

The sample holds many counts of this clonotype. The chain recombines TRBV19 with TRBJ1-2, with TRBD1 identical over 7 bases. The V and J ends lost 5 bases and 8 bases, in that order; junction bases with no gene match: 5. This CDR3 is 12 amino acids long. Germline CDR1 LNHDA, CDR2 SQIVND (reference sequence). As DNA, the CDR3 is TGTGCCAGTAGTTCAGGGGGACGAGGCTACACCTTC. It yields the protein CASSSGGRGYTF.

This chain uses TRBV20-1 with TRBJ1-5; 9 nucleotides align to TRBD1. The germline CDR1 and CDR2 sequences are DFQATT and SNEGSKA (reference sequence). CDR3 length: 16 residues. With V trimmed by 2 bases and J by 4 bases, 9 bases remained unmatched. The CDR3 sequence: CSARTGTGRGNQPQHF. In DNA form, the CDR3 reads TGCAGTGCTAGAACCGGGACAGGGCGAGGGAATCAGCCCCAGCATTTT.

About this clonotype: This may come from a read error, since a much larger clone is one base off. The chain links TRBV14 to TRBJ2-5; D perhaps matches TRBD1 (6 bases). Trimming shortened V by 5 bases and J by 5 bases, and 12 bases separated the two germline ends. This CDR3 has 13 residues. Germline values: CDR1 SGHDN, CDR2 FVKESK. CDR3 sequence: CASSSDSVETQYF. CDR3 coding DNA: TGTGCCAGCAGCTCGGACAGCGTGGAGACCCAGTACTTC.

The V gene is TRBV5-1, the J gene TRBJ1-2; 11 bases map to TRBD1. Germline CDR1 and CDR2: SGHRS and YFSETQ. Trimming at V came to 4 bases and at J to 0 bases, leaving 5 bases not matched to a gene. The CDR3 consists of 16 residues. The CDR3 region is CASSADRGPANYGYTF. The DNA for the CDR3 is TGCGCCAGCAGCGCGGACAGGGGGCCGGCTAACTATGGCTACACCTTC.

The table lists this clonotype with many counts. V gene TRBV29-1 combines with J gene TRBJ1-1; weak D call: TRBD1 (6 bases). V was clipped by 3 bases and J by 0 bases, with 11 bases between them. Germline lookup yields CDR1 SQVTM and CDR2 ANQGSEA. The CDR3 contains 14 residues. CDR3 in DNA: TGCAGCGTTGAGGCAGGGGTTATGAACACTGAAGCTTTCTTT. Its protein product is CSVEAGVMNTEAFF.

This clonotype was detected many times. The chain recombines TRBV29-1 with TRBJ2-5; TRBD1 matches at 12 bases. There are 14 residues in the CDR3. CDR1 is SQVTM and CDR2 is ANQGSEA in the germline V gene. The V and J ends lost 4 bases and 4 bases, in that order; junction bases with no gene match: 4. The CDR3 DNA reads TGCAGCGTTGGAAGGGACAGGGGGCGAGAGACCCAGTACTTC. This codes for CSVGRDRGRETQYF.